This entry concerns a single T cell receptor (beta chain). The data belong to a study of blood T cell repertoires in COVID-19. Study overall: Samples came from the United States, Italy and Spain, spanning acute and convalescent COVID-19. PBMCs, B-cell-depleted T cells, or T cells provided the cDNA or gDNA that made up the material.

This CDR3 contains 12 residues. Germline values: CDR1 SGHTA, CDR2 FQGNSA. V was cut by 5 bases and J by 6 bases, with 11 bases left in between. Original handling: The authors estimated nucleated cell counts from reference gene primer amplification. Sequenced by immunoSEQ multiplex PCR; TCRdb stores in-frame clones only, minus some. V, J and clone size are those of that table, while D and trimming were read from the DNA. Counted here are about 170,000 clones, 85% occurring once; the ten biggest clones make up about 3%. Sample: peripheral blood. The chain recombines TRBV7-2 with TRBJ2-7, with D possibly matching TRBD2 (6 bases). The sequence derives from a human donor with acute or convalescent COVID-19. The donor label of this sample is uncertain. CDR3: CASSPRESEQYF. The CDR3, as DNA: TGTGCCAGCAGCCCCCGGGAGAGCGAGCAGTACTTC. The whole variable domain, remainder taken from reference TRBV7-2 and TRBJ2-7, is GAGVSQSPSNKVTEKGKDVELRCDPISGHTALYWYRQSLGQGLEFLIYFQGNSAPDKSGLPSDRFSAERTGGSVSTLTIQRTQQEDSAVYLCASSPRESEQYFGPGTRLTVT.